The clone carrying this T cell receptor beta chain came up once. What it recognizes is unknown. The entry originates in a study of T cell responses to AZD1222 COVID-19 vaccine. General study findings and limits: The donors showed a predominance of white British ancestry and of females, with possible underestimation of clonal diversity. Variant regions that are unmutated are reportedly the target of nearly half of spike-specific TCRs. Vaccine-associated CD4 TCRs spanned spike, dominant at 160-218 and 743-854. Recipients of AZD1222 seropositive at baseline numbered only 5 to 7.

V was pared by 0 bases and J by 7 bases, with 5 bases of the junction left unmatched. This CDR3 spans 15 amino acids. The germline V gene encodes CDR1 SGHRS and CDR2 YFSETQ. The repertoire was sequenced with immunoSEQ multiplex PCR; TCRdb's copy has only in-frame clones and lacks some. The sample yields about 150,000 clones, just under 95% seen once. This TCR was recovered from an adult in good health. V gene TRBV5-1 combines with J gene TRBJ2-1; 9 positions match TRBD1. Sample: peripheral blood, taken on day 0 of AZD1222 vaccination. For the CDR3, the DNA is TGCGCCAGCAGCTTGGCGGGGACAGGGACGAATGAGCAGTTCTTC. It is translated as CASSLAGTGTNEQFF.